This TCR beta chain was sequenced during a study of blood T cell repertoires in COVID-19. The overall study: Italy, Spain and the United States were the sources of the convalescent and acute COVID-19 samples.

Authors' data handling: Counts of nucleated cells, estimated from reference gene primer amplification, were obtained. Here immunoSEQ multiplex PCR was the method, and the copy in TCRdb shows in-frame clones only, minus some. V, J and clone size reflect that table, while D and trimming were determined from the DNA. The data show 200,000 to 250,000 clones, about 88% seen once. In its sample, this clone was seen once. Germline V lookup: CDR1 KGHSH, CDR2 LQKENI. V dropped 6 bases and J dropped 8; count of bases not matched to a gene: 6. This CDR3 is 12 amino acids long. Input material: peripheral blood. The V call is TRBV18, the J call TRBJ1-2, with 7 bases aligning to TRBD1. This receptor was taken from a man between 40 and 49 years old with acute or convalescent COVID-19. The DNA for the CDR3 is TGTGCCAGCTCGGACCGACAGGGAGGCTACACCTTC. Residues: CASSDRQGGYTF.